The clone carrying this TCR beta chain was detected only a few times. Its antigen is currently unknown. The data originate from a study of cytomegalovirus exposure and HLA in healthy donors. Study-wide results and caveats: When a later analysis compared HLA-associated TCR beta chains with equally common others, the HLA-associated chains turned out to be more clonally expanded and to have lower generation probabilities.

The CDR3 totals 16 residues. V lost 0 bases and J lost 1; bases outside the gene matches: 5. PCR involved 60 Vbeta and 13 Jbeta primers. Only in-frame clones appear in the TCRdb table, and some are missing; sequencing was by immunoSEQ multiplex PCR. The sample has 300,000 or so clones, approximately 84% seen once. This rearrangement joins TRBV23-1 to TRBJ2-7, with 8 bases lining up with TRBD1. TRBV23-1 is labeled an ORF, and its function is uncertain. This clonotype was obtained from a woman aged 40 to 49 in good health and CMV-seropositive. The specimen was PBMCs. DNA of the CDR3: TGCGCCAGCAGTCAATCGGGACAGGACCCATCCTACGAGCAGTACTTC. Protein product: CASSQSGQDPSYEQYF.